This T cell receptor (beta chain) was sequenced during a study of a mutant IDH1 vaccine in newly diagnosed glioma. Study information: Patients had received radiotherapy, temozolomide, or both previously, most receiving both.

Some clones are missing from TCRdb's copy, which holds only in-frame ones; the method was immunoSEQ multiplex PCR. The table has about 56,000 clones, 80% to 90% seen once. Per the germline V gene, CDR1 is MNHNS and CDR2 is SASEGT. V lost 6 bases to trimming and J lost 0 bases; unmatched junction nucleotides: 8. CDR3 length: 17 residues. Time point described: week 23, last vaccination. The study gave 300 ug of mutant IDH1 20-mer peptide per vaccine dose, with topical imiquimod. New IDH1-mutant, ATRX-lost WHO grade 3 or 4 astrocytomas occurred in donors. Comments on this clone: Its antigen remains unidentified.

The genes are TRBV6-1 and TRBJ2-7; TRBD2 matches 13 bases. The clonotype originates from a man in his forties with glioma. Sequences were derived from PBMCs, sampled from a glioma patient whose treatment included an IDH1 peptide vaccine. The chain's CDR3 is CASRELAGGPRSYEQYF. In nucleotides, the CDR3 is TGTGCCAGCAGGGAACTAGCGGGAGGGCCCCGCTCCTACGAGCAGTACTTC.